These 7 T cell receptor beta chains were sequenced from one sample in a study of vaccination effects on CD4 cells after COVID-19. Researchers isolated CD4+ T cells once about 11 days of culture had elapsed. This table comes from immunoSEQ multiplex PCR, and its TCRdb copy is limited to in-frame clones, with some not included. The sample has 30,000 or so clones, about two thirds seen once. Their target antigens are unknown. The sample here was CD4+ T cells from PBMCs cultured without peptide, taken before COVID-19 vaccination. These receptors were obtained from a human donor who received a COVID-19 vaccine.

In this sample, this clone is medium-sized. The chain recombines TRBV5-1 with TRBJ1-4; D is unresolved. This CDR3 comprises 16 residues. Germline V lookup: CDR1 SGHRS, CDR2 YFSETQ. V lost 4 bases, J lost 4 bases, and 17 bases lay in between. CDR3 region: CASSLNGATRNEKLFF. In DNA form, the CDR3 reads TGCGCCAGCAGCCTAAATGGCGCGACGCGTAATGAAAAACTGTTTTTT.

The V and J genes are TRBV5-5 and TRBJ2-1; 7 bases are shared with TRBD2. The CDR3 extends over 17 amino acids. CDR1 SGHKS and CDR2 YYEKEE come from the germline V gene (reference sequence). J was trimmed by 7 bases and V by 4 bases; bases with no gene match: 17. CDR3 DNA sequence: TGTGCCAGCAGCCCTCTCGGCAGGAGCGGGATTAGGAATGAGCAGTTCTTC. Amino acids: CASSPLGRSGIRNEQFF.

This clone was seen a few times. The J gene is TRBJ1-1, the V gene TRBV27; TRBD1 aligns across 8 bases. This CDR3 comprises 17 residues. The V gene's germline CDR1 is MNHEY and CDR2 SMNVEV (reference sequence). V dropped 4 bases and J dropped 1; count of bases not matched to a gene: 11. CDR3 coding DNA: TGTGCCAGCAGTTCTATATTCCAACAGGGGGGGAACACTGAAGCTTTCTTT. It specifies CASSSIFQQGGNTEAFF.

The chain's CDR3 is CASSYPVLAGGHLAKNIQYF. The CDR3 region has the DNA TGTGCCAGCAGTTACCCAGTATTGGCGGGGGGCCACTTAGCCAAAAACATTCAGTACTTC. The chain employs TRBV6-2 or TRBV6-3 and TRBJ2-4, with 8 bases aligning to TRBD2. V lost 2 bases, J lost 0 bases, and 15 bases stayed unmatched. CDR1 and CDR2 (germline): MNHEY, SVGEGT. This CDR3 spans 20 amino acids.

This CDR3 is CASSYPRQGARFNTEAFF. CDR3 sequence (DNA): TGTGCCAGCAGTTACCCCCGACAGGGGGCGAGGTTTAACACTGAAGCTTTCTTT. V gene TRBV6-2 or TRBV6-3 combines with J gene TRBJ1-1, with TRBD1 matching 10 bases. The V and J ends lost 2 bases and 2 bases, in that order; junction bases with no gene match: 11. Germline loops: CDR1 MNHEY, CDR2 SVGEGT. CDR3 length equals 18 residues.

The rearrangement links TRBV6-5 to TRBJ1-6; the D gene is possibly TRBD1 (6 bases). V lost 6 bases, J lost 7 bases, and 16 bases lay in between. CDR1 MNHEY and CDR2 SVGAGI come from the germline V gene. There are 15 residues in the CDR3. The CDR3 DNA is TGTGCCAGCAGCTTTGGACGGACAGAAAATTCACCCCTCCACTTT. It is translated as CASSFGRTENSPLHF.

In nucleotides, the CDR3 is TGTGCCAGCAGTTACAGGGGATGGAACACTGAAGCTTTCTTT. Protein product: CASSYRGWNTEAFF. V and J are TRBV6-5 and TRBJ1-1; perhaps TRBD1 as D (5 bases). V was trimmed by 2 bases and J by 1 base, leaving 8 bases between them. Germline-derived CDR1 and CDR2 are MNHEY and SVGAGI. CDR3 length equals 14 residues.